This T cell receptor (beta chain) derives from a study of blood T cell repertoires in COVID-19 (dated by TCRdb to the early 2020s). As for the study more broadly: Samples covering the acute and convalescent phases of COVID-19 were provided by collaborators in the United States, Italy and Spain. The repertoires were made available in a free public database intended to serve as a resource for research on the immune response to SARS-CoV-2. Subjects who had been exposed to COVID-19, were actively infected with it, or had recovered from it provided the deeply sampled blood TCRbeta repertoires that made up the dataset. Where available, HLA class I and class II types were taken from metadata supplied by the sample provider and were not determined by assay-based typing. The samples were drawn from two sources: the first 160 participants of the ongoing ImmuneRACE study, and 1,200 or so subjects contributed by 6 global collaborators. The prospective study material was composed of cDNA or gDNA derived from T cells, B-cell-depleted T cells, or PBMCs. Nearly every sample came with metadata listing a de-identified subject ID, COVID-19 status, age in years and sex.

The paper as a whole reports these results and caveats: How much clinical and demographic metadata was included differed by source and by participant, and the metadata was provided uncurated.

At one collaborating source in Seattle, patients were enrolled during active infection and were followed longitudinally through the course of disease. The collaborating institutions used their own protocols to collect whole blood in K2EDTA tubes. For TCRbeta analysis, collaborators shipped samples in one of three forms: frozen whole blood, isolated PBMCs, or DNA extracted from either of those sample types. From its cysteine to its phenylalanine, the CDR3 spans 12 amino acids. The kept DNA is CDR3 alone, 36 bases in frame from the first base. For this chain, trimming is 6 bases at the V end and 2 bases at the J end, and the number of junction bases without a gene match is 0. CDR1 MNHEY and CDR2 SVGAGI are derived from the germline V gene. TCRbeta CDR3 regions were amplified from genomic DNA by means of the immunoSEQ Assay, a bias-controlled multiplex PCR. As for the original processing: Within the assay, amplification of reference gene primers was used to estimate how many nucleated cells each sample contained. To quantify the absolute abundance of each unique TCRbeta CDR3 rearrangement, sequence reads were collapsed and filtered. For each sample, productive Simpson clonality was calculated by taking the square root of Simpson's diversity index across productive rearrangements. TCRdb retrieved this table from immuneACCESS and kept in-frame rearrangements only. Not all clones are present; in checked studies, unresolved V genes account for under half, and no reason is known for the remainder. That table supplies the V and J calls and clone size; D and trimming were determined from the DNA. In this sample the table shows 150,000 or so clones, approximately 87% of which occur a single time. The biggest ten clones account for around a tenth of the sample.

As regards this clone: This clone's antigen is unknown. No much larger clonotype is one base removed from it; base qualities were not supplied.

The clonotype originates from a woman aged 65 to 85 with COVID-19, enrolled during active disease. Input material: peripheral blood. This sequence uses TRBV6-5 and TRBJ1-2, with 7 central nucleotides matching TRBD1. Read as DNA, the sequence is TGTGCCAGCAGGACAGGGAACTATGGCTACACCTTC. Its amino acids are CASRTGNYGYTF.